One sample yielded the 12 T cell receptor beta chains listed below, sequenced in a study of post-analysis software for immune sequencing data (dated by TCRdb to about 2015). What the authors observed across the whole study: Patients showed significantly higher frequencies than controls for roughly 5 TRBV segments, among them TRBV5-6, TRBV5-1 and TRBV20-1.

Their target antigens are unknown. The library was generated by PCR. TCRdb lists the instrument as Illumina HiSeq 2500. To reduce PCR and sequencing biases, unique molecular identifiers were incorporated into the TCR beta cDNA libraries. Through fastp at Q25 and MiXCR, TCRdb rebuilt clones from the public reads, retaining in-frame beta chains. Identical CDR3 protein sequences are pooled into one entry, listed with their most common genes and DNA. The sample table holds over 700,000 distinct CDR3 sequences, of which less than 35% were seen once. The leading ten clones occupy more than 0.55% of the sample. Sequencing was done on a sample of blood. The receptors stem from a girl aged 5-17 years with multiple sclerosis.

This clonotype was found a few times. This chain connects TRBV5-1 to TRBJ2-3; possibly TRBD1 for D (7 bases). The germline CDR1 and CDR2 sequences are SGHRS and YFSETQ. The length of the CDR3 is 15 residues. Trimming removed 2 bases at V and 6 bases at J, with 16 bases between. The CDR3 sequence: CASSFFRGAGDTQYF. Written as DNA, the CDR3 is TGCGCCAGCAGCTTCTTCAGGGGGGCCGGTGATACGCAGTATTTT.

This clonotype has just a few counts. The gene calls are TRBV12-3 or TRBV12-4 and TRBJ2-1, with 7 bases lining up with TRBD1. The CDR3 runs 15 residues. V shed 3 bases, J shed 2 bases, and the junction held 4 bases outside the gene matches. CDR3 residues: CASSFPQGAYNEQFF. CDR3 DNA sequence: TGTGCCAGCAGTTTCCCCCAGGGGGCCTACAATGAGCAGTTCTTC.

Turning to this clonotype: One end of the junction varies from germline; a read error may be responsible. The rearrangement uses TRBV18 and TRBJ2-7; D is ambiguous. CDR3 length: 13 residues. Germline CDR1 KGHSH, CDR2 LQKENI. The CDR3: CASSPLPGNEQYF. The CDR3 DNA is TGTGCCAGCTCCCCACTTCCAGGTAACGAGCAGTACTTC.

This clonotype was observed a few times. The CDR3 nucleotides are TGTGCCAGCAGCTTAGTATCGGGACAGGGCGTTTCTGGTGAGCAGTTCTTC. Residues: CASSLVSGQGVSGEQFF. The rearrangement links TRBV7-2 to TRBJ2-1; 9 positions agree with TRBD1. CDR1 and CDR2 (germline): SGHTA, FQGNSA. The CDR3 loop spans 17 amino acids. J lost 9 bases, V lost 1 base, and 13 bases had no gene match.

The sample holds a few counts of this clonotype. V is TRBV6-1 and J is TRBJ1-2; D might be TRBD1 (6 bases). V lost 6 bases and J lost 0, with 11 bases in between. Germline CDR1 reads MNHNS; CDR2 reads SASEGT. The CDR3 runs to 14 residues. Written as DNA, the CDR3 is TGTGCCAGCAGCGCCGGGACAACTAACTATGGCTACACCTTC. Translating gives CASSAGTTNYGYTF.

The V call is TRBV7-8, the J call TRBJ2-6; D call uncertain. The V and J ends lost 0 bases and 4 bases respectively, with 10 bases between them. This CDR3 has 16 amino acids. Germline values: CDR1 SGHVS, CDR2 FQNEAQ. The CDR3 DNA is TGTGCCAGCAGCTTAGCGCCCCGGTCAGGGGCCAACGTCCTGACTTTC. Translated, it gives CASSLAPRSGANVLTF.

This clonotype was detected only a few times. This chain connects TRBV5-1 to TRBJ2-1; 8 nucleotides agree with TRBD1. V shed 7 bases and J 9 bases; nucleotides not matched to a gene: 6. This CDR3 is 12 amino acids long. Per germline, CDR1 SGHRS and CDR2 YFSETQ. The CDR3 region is CASAGQGSEQFF. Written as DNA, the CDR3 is TGCGCCAGCGCCGGACAGGGCAGTGAGCAGTTCTTC.

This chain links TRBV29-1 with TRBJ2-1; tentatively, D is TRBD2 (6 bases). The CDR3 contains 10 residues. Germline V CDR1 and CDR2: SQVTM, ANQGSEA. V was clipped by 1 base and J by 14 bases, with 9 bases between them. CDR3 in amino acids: CSVEGGGEFF. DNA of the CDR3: TGCAGCGTTGAAGGGGGAGGAGAGTTCTTC.

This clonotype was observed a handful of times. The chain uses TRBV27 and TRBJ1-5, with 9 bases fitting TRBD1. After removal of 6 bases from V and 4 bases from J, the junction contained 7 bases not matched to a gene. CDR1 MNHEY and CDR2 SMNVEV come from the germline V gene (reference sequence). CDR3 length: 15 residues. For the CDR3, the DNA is TGTGCCAGCAGCCCTCGGGACAGGGCTAATCAGCCCCAGCATTTT. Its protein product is CASSPRDRANQPQHF.

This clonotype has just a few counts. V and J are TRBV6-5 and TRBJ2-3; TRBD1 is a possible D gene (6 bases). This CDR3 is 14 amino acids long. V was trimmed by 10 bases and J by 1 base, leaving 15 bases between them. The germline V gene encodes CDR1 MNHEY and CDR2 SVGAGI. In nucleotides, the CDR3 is TGTGCCACCAAAAGACAGGTTGGCACAGATACGCAGTATTTT. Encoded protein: CATKRQVGTDTQYF.

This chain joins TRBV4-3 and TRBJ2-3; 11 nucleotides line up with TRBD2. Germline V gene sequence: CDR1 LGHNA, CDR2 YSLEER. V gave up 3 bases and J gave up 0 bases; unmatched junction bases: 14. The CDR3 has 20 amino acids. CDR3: CASSQRARLAGTGSTDTQYF. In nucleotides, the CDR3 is TGCGCCAGCAGCCAGAGAGCCAGACTAGCGGGAACGGGTAGCACAGATACGCAGTATTTT.

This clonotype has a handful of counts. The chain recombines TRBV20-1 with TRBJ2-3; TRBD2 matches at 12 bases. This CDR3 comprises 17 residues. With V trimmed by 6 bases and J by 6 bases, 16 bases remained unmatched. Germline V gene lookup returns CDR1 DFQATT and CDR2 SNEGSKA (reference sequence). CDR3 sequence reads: CSADLAGGYMSRDTQYF. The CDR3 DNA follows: TGCAGTGCAGATCTAGCGGGAGGGTACATGTCGCGGGATACGCAGTATTTT.